The 27 T cell receptor beta chains given below trace back to one sample, sequenced in a study of shared clonotypes between healthy human individuals (dated by TCRdb to about 2020). Receptors were amplified or captured by the immunoSEQ multiplex PCR assay. TCRdb took this table from immuneACCESS and kept in-frame rearrangements with V and J called. Such tables lack part of the clones; where checked against another copy, unresolved V genes explain under half of the gap, and the rest is unexplained. This sample lists about 2.1 million clones; about 93% were detected once. The ten largest clones represent 1.5% to 2% of the sample. CD8 naive samples consisted of CD45RO-negative cells that were positively selected for CCR7, yielding a CD45RA+CCR7+ population without TemRA cells. Specimen: naive CD8+ T cells from PBMCs. The cell subset or site tag for this specimen amounts to: CD45RA+CCR7+. These receptors all come from a man younger than 35 in good health. Some clones in this sample may be carry-over from other donors' samples.

This rearrangement joins TRBV5-4 to TRBJ2-1; 13 bases agree with TRBD2. Trimming cost V 4 bases and J 7 bases; bases outside gene matches: 11. The CDR3 has 17 residues. CDR1 is SGHNT and CDR2 is YYREEE in the germline V gene (reference sequence). Written as DNA, the CDR3 is TGTGCCAGCAGCATGGGACTAGCGGGATTATCGAGGAATGAGCAGTTCTTC. Amino acid sequence: CASSMGLAGLSRNEQFF.

The chain links TRBV5-5 to TRBJ1-2, with D perhaps matching TRBD1 (5 bases). Trimming took 3 bases from V and 2 from J, leaving 8 bases between them. The length of the CDR3 is 13 residues. Germline V CDR1 and CDR2: SGHKS, YYEKEE (reference sequence). CDR3 sequence: CASSYDSNYGYTF. The CDR3 nucleotides read TGTGCCAGCAGCTACGACAGCAACTATGGCTACACCTTC. Full variable domain (outside the CDR3, taken from reference TRBV5-5 and TRBJ1-2): DAGVTQSPTHLIKTRGQQVTLRCSPISGHKSVSWYQQVLGQGPQFIFQYYEKEERGRGNFPDRFSARQFPNYSSELNVNALLLGDSALYLCASSYDSNYGYTFGSGTRLTVV.

The chain has TRBV4-1 and TRBJ1-1, with D unclear. CDR3 length equals 15 residues. Per germline, CDR1 MGHRA and CDR2 YSYEKL. V lost 4 bases and J 1 base, leaving 13 bases between the germline ends. CDR3 amino acids: CASSPHVGRNTEAFF. CDR3 bases: TGCGCCAGCAGCCCCCATGTGGGGAGGAACACTGAAGCTTTCTTT.

V gene TRBV11-3 combines with J gene TRBJ2-7; 12 bases fit TRBD2. Germline loops: CDR1 SGHNT, CDR2 YENEEA. This CDR3 comprises 14 residues. Losses at the gene ends were 5 bases for V and 5 bases for J; bases not matched to a gene: 4. The CDR3: CASSPGLAGHEQYF. In DNA form, the CDR3 reads TGTGCCAGCAGCCCAGGACTAGCGGGGCACGAGCAGTACTTC.

This clone occurred a few times. The genes are TRBV4-1 and TRBJ1-5, with D uncertain. This CDR3 contains 15 residues. Trimming shortened V by 1 base and J by 0 bases, and 7 bases separated the two germline ends. Per germline, CDR1 MGHRA and CDR2 YSYEKL. CDR3 region: CASSQVPGSNQPQHF. CDR3 coding DNA: TGCGCCAGCAGCCAAGTCCCGGGTAGCAATCAGCCCCAGCATTTT.

For this clone: Other DNA sequences in this sample translate to the same CDR3. The genes are TRBV7-9 and TRBJ1-2; 7 positions match TRBD1. The junction had 4 bases not matched to a gene; V was cut back by 6 bases and J by 6 bases. Germline CDR1 SEHNR, CDR2 FQNEAQ (reference sequence). The CDR3 has 12 residues. DNA of the CDR3: TGTGCCAGCAGTCCAGGGGGGGATGGCTACACCTTC. This codes for CASSPGGDGYTF. The variable domain in full, completed from reference TRBV7-9 and TRBJ1-2, reads DTGVSQNPRHKITKRGQNVTFRCDPISEHNRLYWYRQTLGQGPEFLTYFQNEAQLEKSRLLSDRFSAERPKGSFSTLEIQRTEQGDSAMYLCASSPGGDGYTFGSGTRLTVV.

This clone was detected only once. This same CDR3 is encoded by further DNA sequences in the sample. The chain links TRBV7-9 to TRBJ2-1, with 10 bases identical to TRBD1. The CDR3 has 14 amino acids. The germline CDR1 and CDR2 sequences are SEHNR and FQNEAQ (reference sequence). V lost 4 bases to trimming and J lost 7 bases; unmatched junction nucleotides: 4. CDR3 bases: TGTGCCAGCAGCTCCGGACAGGGGGTTAATGAGCAGTTCTTC. Amino acid sequence: CASSSGQGVNEQFF.

The genes are TRBV9 and TRBJ2-7, with a possible D match to TRBD1 (6 bases). The V and J ends lost 0 bases and 1 base respectively, with 11 bases between them. Germline V gene sequence: CDR1 SGDLS, CDR2 YYNGEE. The CDR3 is 15 residues long. CDR3 DNA: TGTGCCAGCAGCGTAGGGACAGTCCCTTCCTACGAGCAGTACTTC. Protein sequence: CASSVGTVPSYEQYF. Variable domain in full (rest from reference TRBV9 and TRBJ2-7): DSGVTQTPKHLITATGQRVTLRCSPRSGDLSVYWYQQSLDQGLQFLIQYYNGEERAKGNILERFSAQQFPDLHSELNLSSLELGDSALYFCASSVGTVPSYEQYFGPGTRLTVT.

The chain has TRBV6-6 and TRBJ2-7, with TRBD1 matching 8 bases. The length of the CDR3 is 14 residues. V lost 4 bases and J lost 4; bases outside the gene matches: 6. Looked up from germline, CDR1 is MNHNY and CDR2 is SVGAGI (reference sequence). DNA for the CDR3: TGTGCCAGCAGTTCCTGGACAGGGATGTACGAGCAGTACTTC. As protein: CASSSWTGMYEQYF.

The chain carries TRBV5-5 and TRBJ2-7; D gene uncertain. Trimming left V 0 bases short and J 1 base short, with 8 bases between. Per germline, CDR1 SGHKS and CDR2 YYEKEE (reference sequence). The CDR3 extends over 14 amino acids. The CDR3 region has the DNA TGTGCCAGCAGCTTGGTGGAGATTTCCTACGAGCAGTACTTC. The encoded protein is CASSLVEISYEQYF.

The chain joins TRBV7-2 to TRBJ2-5, with 11 bases matching TRBD1. V lost 6 bases and J lost 5; bases outside the gene matches: 8. The CDR3 totals 15 residues. Looked up from germline, CDR1 is SGHTA and CDR2 is FQGNSA. Here the CDR3 reads CASRPGTGGFETQYF. CDR3 bases: TGTGCCAGCAGGCCCGGGACAGGGGGTTTTGAGACCCAGTACTTC.

This chain connects TRBV14 to TRBJ2-7; TRBD1 agrees at 8 bases. Germline loops: CDR1 SGHDN, CDR2 FVKESK. Trimming cost V 1 base and J 6 bases; bases outside gene matches: 2. This CDR3 comprises 13 residues. CDR3 in amino acids: CASSQARGREQYF. As DNA, the CDR3 is TGTGCCAGCAGCCAAGCCAGGGGGCGCGAGCAGTACTTC.

The chain is built from TRBV10-3 and TRBJ2-2; D is possibly TRBD1 (6 bases). The CDR3 has 15 residues. The V gene lost 10 bases and the J gene lost 8 bases, with 23 bases spanning the gap. CDR1 is ENHRY and CDR2 is SYGVKD in the germline V gene. For the CDR3, the DNA is TGTGCCAGCAAAATACCCGGGACACCTACGGGGGAGCTGTTTTTT. Its translation is CASKIPGTPTGELFF.

This clone was recorded only once. The chain carries TRBV11-2 and TRBJ2-4, with 7 positions matching TRBD1. The junction had 16 bases not matched to a gene; V was cut back by 5 bases and J by 0 bases. The CDR3 length is 19 residues. Germline V CDR1 and CDR2: SGHAT, FQNNGV. The CDR3 is CASSVTGQPMILAKNIQYF. In nucleotides, the CDR3 is TGTGCCAGCAGCGTAACGGGACAGCCTATGATTTTAGCCAAAAACATTCAGTACTTC.

The chain recombines TRBV11-2 with TRBJ2-5; D unclear. Germline CDR1 reads SGHAT; CDR2 reads FQNNGV. The CDR3 runs 16 residues. V lost 4 bases to trimming and J lost 1 base, with 16 bases between them. The CDR3 DNA follows: TGTGCCAGCAGCTATGAAGCGAATTCCGCCCAAGAGACCCAGTACTTC. This gives the protein CASSYEANSAQETQYF.

This chain uses TRBV9 with TRBJ2-7; D is uncertain. Trimming removed 4 bases from V and 6 bases from J, with 17 bases in between. The germline V gene has CDR1 SGDLS and CDR2 YYNGEE. The CDR3 loop spans 14 amino acids. The CDR3 region is CASSFSTAWGEQYF. The CDR3 region has the DNA TGTGCCAGCAGCTTCTCCACCGCCTGGGGCGAGCAGTACTTC.

The chain recombines TRBV15 with TRBJ2-5; D perhaps matches TRBD2 (5 bases). Per the germline V gene, CDR1 is LNHNV and CDR2 is YYDKDF (reference sequence). This CDR3 region has 15 residues. Trimming cost V 0 bases and J 5 bases, with 13 bases left between them. CDR3 in amino acids: CATSRDLRASETQYF. The CDR3, as DNA: TGTGCCACCAGCAGAGATCTGAGGGCGAGTGAGACCCAGTACTTC. The variable domain in full, with the rest retrieved from reference TRBV15 and TRBJ2-5, is DAMVIQNPRYQVTQFGKPVTLSCSQTLNHNVMYWYQQKSSQAPKLLFHYYDKDFNNEADTPDNFQSRRPNTSFCFLDIRSPGLGDTAMYLCATSRDLRASETQYFGPGTRLLVL.

This chain connects TRBV7-6 to TRBJ2-7, with unresolved D. Germline values: CDR1 SGHVS, CDR2 FNYEAQ. With 3 bases removed from V and 3 bases from J, the gap between germline ends came to 15 bases. There are 15 residues in the CDR3. The CDR3 DNA reads TGTGCCAGCAGCTTGGAACCCGGGCCGCGCTACGAGCAGTACTTC. It encodes CASSLEPGPRYEQYF.

The CDR3 spells CASSLDHRPNTIYF. As DNA, the CDR3 is TGTGCCAGCAGCTTAGATCACAGGCCAAACACCATATATTTT. The genes are TRBV11-2 and TRBJ1-3, with D perhaps matching TRBD1 (5 bases). Deletions cut 0 bases from V and 6 bases from J, with 9 bases between. This CDR3 spans 14 amino acids. Germline V gives CDR1 SGHAT, CDR2 FQNNGV.

The V gene is TRBV6-1, the J gene TRBJ1-3; D is unclear. This CDR3 contains 16 residues. Per germline, CDR1 MNHNS and CDR2 SASEGT. V was cut by 2 bases and J by 4 bases, with 15 bases left in between. CDR3 DNA: TGTGCCAGCAGTGAAAACGGCTCGGACGGCGGAAACACCATATATTTT. This translates into CASSENGSDGGNTIYF.

V is TRBV5-3 and J is TRBJ2-5; D gene uncertain. TRBV5-3 belongs to the ORF category, with a function that is uncertain. V was pared by 2 bases and J by 4 bases, with 0 bases between. This CDR3 comprises 10 residues. The CDR3 is CARSLETQYF. CDR3 DNA sequence: TGTGCCAGAAGCTTAGAGACCCAGTACTTC.

Notes on this clone: This CDR3 is also generated by other DNA sequences in the sample. This chain uses TRBV9 with TRBJ1-1; D is uncertain. The CDR3 is 13 residues long. Germline V CDR1 and CDR2: SGDLS, YYNGEE. The V and J ends lost 3 bases and 2 bases respectively, with 8 bases between them. CDR3 DNA: TGTGCCAGCAGCGACGGGCCCAACACTGAAGCTTTCTTT. This translates into CASSDGPNTEAFF.

The rearrangement links TRBV27 to TRBJ1-1, with 9 bases lining up with TRBD1. The CDR3 totals 16 residues. Unmatched junction bases numbered 10, after V lost 6 bases and J lost 2 bases. Germline V gene lookup returns CDR1 MNHEY and CDR2 SMNVEV (reference sequence). The CDR3 protein is CASRILQGAINTEAFF. The CDR3 DNA reads TGTGCCAGCAGGATATTACAGGGGGCGATAAACACTGAAGCTTTCTTT.

A single count supports this clone. The chain combines TRBV18 with TRBJ2-5; 9 bases align to TRBD2. J was trimmed by 9 bases and V by 3 bases; bases with no gene match: 32. The CDR3 consists of 22 residues. From germline, CDR1 is KGHSH and CDR2 LQKENI. The CDR3 coding sequence is TGTGCCAGCTCACCGCCAGACGGTACGGGGGCGGGAGGGCCCGACCGGCAAGTGGCCCAGTACTTC. It is translated as CASSPPDGTGAGGPDRQVAQYF.

This chain uses TRBV11-2 with TRBJ2-3; 9 nucleotides line up with TRBD1. Germline values: CDR1 SGHAT, CDR2 FQNNGV. Trimming took 2 bases from V and 3 from J; bases not matched to a gene: 6. The length of the CDR3 is 16 residues. CDR3 in DNA: TGTGCCAGCAGCTTATTGACAGGGGGGGGTACAGATACGCAGTATTTT. Its protein product is CASSLLTGGGTDTQYF. Supplemented by reference TRBV11-2 and TRBJ2-3, the full variable domain reads EAGVAQSPRYKIIEKRQSVAFWCNPISGHATLYWYQQILGQGPKLLIQFQNNGVVDDSQLPKDRFSAERLKGVDSTLKIQPAKLEDSAVYLCASSLLTGGGTDTQYFGPGTRLTVL.

The rearrangement links TRBV27 to TRBJ2-1; 9 nucleotides align to TRBD1. J gave up 2 bases and V 6 bases, and 5 bases lay outside the gene matches. The germline V gene encodes CDR1 MNHEY and CDR2 SMNVEV (reference sequence). This CDR3 has 15 residues. CDR3: CASSQGQGTYNEQFF. The CDR3 DNA sequence: TGTGCCAGCAGCCAGGGACAGGGAACCTACAATGAGCAGTTCTTC.

The chain employs TRBV28 and TRBJ2-7, with a tentative D call TRBD1 (7 bases). Germline CDR1 is MDHEN and CDR2 is SYDVKM. This CDR3 spans 13 amino acids. V was cut by 8 bases and J by 3 bases, with 14 bases left in between. The CDR3 nucleotides read TGTGCCAGCGGGGGGACAGAAAACTACGAGCAGTACTTC. The encoded protein is CASGGTENYEQYF.